This T cell receptor beta chain is from a study of blood T cells in healthy people across ages. Combining a sample-barcoded 5' primer with a J-beta primer mix, a second PCR ran for roughly 7 to 12 cycles. TCRdb reanalysed the 5' RACE reads using MiXCR and keeps one entry per CDR3 protein. The sample lists approximately 780,000 distinct CDR3 sequences, around 24% occurring once. The CDR3 loop spans 11 amino acids. Germline lookup yields CDR1 SQVTM and CDR2 ANQGSEA. V gave up 2 bases and J gave up 0 bases, with 1 base separating them. These data were also filed under a second study, of T cells of mothers and their children. That work contributes: The TCR beta CDR3 read count exceeded 9.5 million for each mother and was several million for each child.

The chain employs TRBV29-1 and TRBJ2-5, with D hard to call. The TCR originated in a boy aged 5-17 years in good health. Sequencing was performed on blood. CDR3 region: CSVEHQETQYF. The CDR3 bases are TGCAGCGTTGAACACCAAGAGACCCAGTACTTC.